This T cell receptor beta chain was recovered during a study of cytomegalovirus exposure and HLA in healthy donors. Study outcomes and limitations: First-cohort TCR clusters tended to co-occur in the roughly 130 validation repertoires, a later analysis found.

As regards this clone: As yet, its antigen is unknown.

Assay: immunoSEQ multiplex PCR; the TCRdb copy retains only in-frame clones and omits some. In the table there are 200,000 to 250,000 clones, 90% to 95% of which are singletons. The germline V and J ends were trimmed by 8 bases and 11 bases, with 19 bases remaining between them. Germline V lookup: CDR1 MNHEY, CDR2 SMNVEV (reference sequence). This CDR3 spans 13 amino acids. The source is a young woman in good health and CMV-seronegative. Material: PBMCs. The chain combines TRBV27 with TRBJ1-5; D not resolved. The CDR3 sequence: CASSPASGWAQHF. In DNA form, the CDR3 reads TGTGCCAGCTCCCCCGCCTCGGGTTGGGCCCAGCATTTT.